Detailed here is one TCR beta chain. V lost 1 base and J lost 0, with 7 bases in between. This CDR3 spans 16 amino acids. Germline CDR1 and CDR2: LNHNV and YYDKDF (reference sequence). Every one of the donors was a Caucasian adult that lived in Nashville, Tennessee. The data belong to a study of shared clonotypes between healthy human individuals. Method: immunoSEQ multiplex PCR; TCRdb's copy keeps in-frame clones and lacks some. The sample comprises some 450,000 clones, 75% to 80% of which are singletons, and around 11% rests with the top ten. This rearrangement joins TRBV15 to TRBJ2-6; D ambiguous. The specimen was PBMCs. The receptor comes from a woman aged 40 to 49 in good health. Some clones in this sample may be carry-over from other donors' samples. CDR3 DNA sequence: TGTGCCACCAGCAGAGTCCCCGACTCTGGGGCCAACGTCCTGACTTTC. It encodes CATSRVPDSGANVLTF.